This record concerns one T cell receptor beta chain sequence. Generated by immunoSEQ multiplex PCR, the TCRdb table keeps only in-frame clones and is missing some. Among 400,000 to 450,000 clones listed, about 90% were seen once. V trimming: 3 bases; J trimming: 5 bases; junction bases outside the gene matches: 4. Germline loops: CDR1 MNHEY, CDR2 SMNVEV (reference sequence). CDR3 size: 14 residues. The treatment is: 19 received Ad26.COV2.S at low or high dose, single or two shots; about five received placebo; per-sample allocation not given. Sampling was done on day 63 after the first vaccine or placebo injection. The data derive from a study of Ad26.COV2.S vaccination and SARS-CoV-2 variants. Whole-study context: The donor participated in the COV1001 trial, in its Ad26.COV2.S arm.

V is TRBV27 and J is TRBJ2-1; 7 positions agree with TRBD2. This TCR was recovered from a person aged 18-60 years who received the Ad26.COV2.S COVID-19 vaccine or a placebo. The sequencing here drew on peripheral blood, taken in a trial of Ad26.COV2.S vaccine versus placebo. DNA for the CDR3: TGTGCCAGCAGTTTTAGCGGGCCCCACAATGAGCAGTTCTTC. This codes for CASSFSGPHNEQFF.